One TCR beta chain is described in this entry. This entry belongs to a study of blood T cell repertoires in COVID-19. Study-wide context: The study drew acute and convalescent COVID-19 samples from the United States, Italy and Spain.

Measured with immunoSEQ multiplex PCR; TCRdb has only the in-frame clones, and not every one. The sample includes roughly 200,000 clones, approximately 88% of them seen just once. In germline, CDR1 is KGHSH, CDR2 LQKENI. With 3 bases clipped from V and 5 bases from J, the junction kept 1 base outside the gene matches. CDR3 size: 14 residues. The receptor comes from a woman aged 40 to 55 with COVID-19, enrolled during active disease. What was sequenced was peripheral blood. The chain employs TRBV18 and TRBJ1-5; TRBD1 agrees at 10 bases. The CDR3 sequence: CASSPGQGHQPQHF. The CDR3 bases are TGTGCCAGCTCACCGGGACAGGGGCATCAGCCCCAGCATTTT. Full variable domain (outside the CDR3, taken from reference TRBV18 and TRBJ1-5): NAGVMQNPRHLVRRRGQEARLRCSPMKGHSHVYWYRQLPEEGLKFMVYLQKENIIDESGMPKERFSAEFPKEGPSILRIQQVVRGDSAAYFCASSPGQGHQPQHFGDGTRLSIL.